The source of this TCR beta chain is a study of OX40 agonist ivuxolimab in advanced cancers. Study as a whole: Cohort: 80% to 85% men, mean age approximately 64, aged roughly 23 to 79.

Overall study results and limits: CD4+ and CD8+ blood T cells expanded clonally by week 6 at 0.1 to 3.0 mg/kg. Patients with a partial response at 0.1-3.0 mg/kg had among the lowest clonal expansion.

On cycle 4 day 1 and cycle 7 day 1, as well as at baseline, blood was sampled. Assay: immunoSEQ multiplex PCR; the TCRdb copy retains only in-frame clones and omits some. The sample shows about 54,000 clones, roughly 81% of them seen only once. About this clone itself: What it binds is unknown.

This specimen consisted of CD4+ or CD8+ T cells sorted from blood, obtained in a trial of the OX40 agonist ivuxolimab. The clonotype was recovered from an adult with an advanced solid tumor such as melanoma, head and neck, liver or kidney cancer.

The CDR3 sequence is CASSLAVAGAGTDTQYF. The CDR3 nucleotides are TGCGCCAGCAGCTTGGCCGTGGCGGGGGCGGGCACAGATACGCAGTATTTT. The chain uses TRBV5-1 and TRBJ2-3, with D possibly TRBD2 on 7 matching bases. Trimming shortened V by 0 bases and J by 1 base, and 15 bases separated the two germline ends. CDR1 SGHRS and CDR2 YFSETQ come from the germline V gene. This CDR3 has 17 residues. The variable domain in full, with the rest retrieved from reference TRBV5-1 and TRBJ2-3, is KAGVTQTPRYLIKTRGQQVTLSCSPISGHRSVSWYQQTPGQGLQFLFEYFSETQRNKGNFPGRFSGRQFSNSRSEMNVSTLELGDSALYLCASSLAVAGAGTDTQYFGPGTRLTVL.